The 3 T cell receptor beta chains below all came from one sample that was sequenced in a study of regulatory dendritic cells for organ transplantation. Sorted subsets were CFSE-labeled and cultured approximately 5 days with allogeneic dendritic cells. No antigens are known for them. TCRdb's table, derived via immunoSEQ multiplex PCR, lists solely in-frame clones and lacks some. This sample yields around 4,900 clones, of which around 79% are seen a single time; about 19% belongs to the top ten. The sample comprised memory CD8+ T cells from blood cultured with regulatory dendritic cells. Regarding subset: CD45RO+ memory T cells. The origin of the receptors is a human donor in good health.

The chain carries TRBV6-5 and TRBJ2-1; 7 bases match TRBD2. Trimming removed 6 bases from V and 4 bases from J; junction bases left unmatched: 9. This CDR3 region has 15 residues. Germline assignment: CDR1 MNHEY and CDR2 SVGAGI. Here the CDR3 reads CASSPRSGEYNEQFF. In DNA form, the CDR3 reads TGTGCCAGCAGCCCTAGAAGCGGGGAGTACAATGAGCAGTTCTTC.

The J gene is TRBJ2-5, the V gene TRBV7-3; tentatively, D is TRBD1 (5 bases). CDR1 is SGHTA, CDR2 FQGTGA, per germline. The CDR3 covers 14 residues. Trimming removed 2 bases at V and 4 bases at J, with 11 bases between. The CDR3 bases are TGTGCCAGCAGCTTACAGGGTAATGCAGAGACCCAGTACTTC. It specifies CASSLQGNAETQYF. Complete variable domain (other parts from reference TRBV7-3 and TRBJ2-5): GAGVSQTPSNKVTEKGKYVELRCDPISGHTALYWYRQSLGQGPEFLIYFQGTGAADDSGLPNDRFFAVRPEGSVSTLKIQRTERGDSAVYLCASSLQGNAETQYFGPGTRLLVL.

The genes are TRBV5-4 and TRBJ1-2; D possibly corresponds to TRBD1 (6 bases). The V gene lost 3 bases and the J gene lost 2 bases, with 17 bases spanning the gap. The CDR3 is made up of 16 amino acids. Germline V gives CDR1 SGHNT, CDR2 YYREEE (reference sequence). CDR3 protein: CASSSMQQGANYGYTF. The CDR3, as DNA: TGTGCCAGCAGCTCAATGCAACAGGGAGCCAACTATGGCTACACCTTC.